This T cell receptor beta chain was captured by sequencing in a study of T cell responses to AZD1222 COVID-19 vaccine. Study-wide findings and caveats: There were vaccine-associated CD4 TCRs across spike, dominant at 160-218 and 743-854.

Repertoires were generated with immunoSEQ multiplex PCR, while TCRdb's copy carries only in-frame clones and drops some. The table has over 95,000 clones, about 87% seen once. Germline V gives CDR1 SEHNR, CDR2 FQNEAQ (reference sequence). The CDR3 covers 15 residues. V lost 5 bases and J lost 5; bases outside the gene matches: 9. A note on this clone: What it recognizes is unknown.

The chain employs TRBV7-9 and TRBJ2-7; TRBD2 matches 10 bases. This sample comprised peripheral blood, obtained 28 days after the second AZD1222 dose. This receptor was identified in an adult who received the AZD1222 COVID-19 vaccine. DNA of the CDR3: TGTGCCAGCAGCCCAGGAGCGGGGGGGCTACACGAGCAGTACTTC. This gives the protein CASSPGAGGLHEQYF.